This T cell receptor beta chain stems from a study of Ad26.COV2.S vaccination and SARS-CoV-2 variants. Of note for this clone: The antigen is undetermined.

Study conclusions and caveats: The authors reported substantial breadth in spike-specific CD8+ and CD4+ T cell responses after vaccination. Spike-specific TCR breadth in vaccine recipients exceeded that seen in placebo recipients.

The assay was immunoSEQ multiplex PCR, and TCRdb's table has in-frame clones only and misses some. The data hold 97,000 or so clones, with less than 85% observed a single time. The length of the CDR3 is 12 residues. Germline values: CDR1 MNHEY, CDR2 SVGAGI. Trimming took 11 bases from V and 5 from J; bases not matched to a gene: 7. This clonotype was obtained from a human donor who had recovered from COVID-19. The chain carries TRBV6-5 and TRBJ2-5; 8 nucleotides agree with TRBD2. Sequenced material: peripheral blood, taken after recovery from COVID-19. CDR3 residues: CAASGGPETQYF. The CDR3 nucleotides are TGTGCCGCCAGCGGGGGCCCGGAGACCCAGTACTTC.